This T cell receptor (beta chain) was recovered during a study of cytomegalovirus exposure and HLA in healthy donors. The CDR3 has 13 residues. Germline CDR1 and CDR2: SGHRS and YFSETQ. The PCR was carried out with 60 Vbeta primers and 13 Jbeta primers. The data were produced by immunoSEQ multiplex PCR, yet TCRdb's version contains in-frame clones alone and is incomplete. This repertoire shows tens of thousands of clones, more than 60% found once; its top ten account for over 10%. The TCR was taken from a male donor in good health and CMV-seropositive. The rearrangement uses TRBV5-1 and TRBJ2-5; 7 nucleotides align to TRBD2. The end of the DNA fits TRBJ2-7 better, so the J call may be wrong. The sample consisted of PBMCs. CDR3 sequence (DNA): TGCGCCAGCAGCTACCGGGGCGGGAGCGAGCAGTACTTC. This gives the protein CASSYRGGSEQYF.